Listed below are T cell receptor beta chains from one sample, sequenced in a study of early stage breast cancer tumors. Profiling relied on immunoSEQ multiplex PCR, and the TCRdb table lists in-frame clones only, not all of them. The repertoire consists of more than 55,000 clones, with 80% occurring once and the leading ten covering over 3.5%. Specimen: blood. Receptors originate from a person aged 40 to 50 with breast cancer. The CDR3 runs from the conserved cysteine through the conserved F or W. The D gene is left open where the match is weak. For some rows the clone size is stated as once, few or many, or as a class when expanded; others skip it.

.,TRBJ1-5,17,.,TRBV15,CATSRGGQIYSNQPQHF,TGTGCCACCAGCAGAGGGGGGCAGATTTATAGCAATCAGCCCCAGCATTTT
.,TRBJ2-1,13,few,TRBV9,CASSPSPYNEQFF,TGTGCCAGCAGCCCTAGTCCCTACAATGAGCAGTTCTTC
.,TRBJ2-7,14,.,TRBV25-1,CASSERQDSYEQYF,TGTGCCAGCAGTGAAAGACAGGACTCCTACGAGCAGTACTTC
.,TRBJ2-7,17,once,TRBV2,CASMGLVDRASGYEQYF,TGTGCCAGCATGGGCCTGGTAGACAGAGCCTCGGGCTACGAGCAGTACTTC
.,TRBJ2-1,16,.,TRBV5-1,CASSLVAGVEYNEQFF,TGCGCCAGCAGCTTGGTGGCAGGGGTAGAGTACAATGAGCAGTTCTTC
.,TRBJ2-2,11,.,TRBV27,CASSSTGELFF,TGTGCCAGCAGTTCCACCGGGGAGCTGTTTTTT
TRBD1,TRBJ1-1,17,.,TRBV14,CASSQERQGELATEAFF,TGTGCCAGCAGCCAAGAACGACAGGGCGAATTAGCCACTGAAGCTTTCTTT
TRBD1,TRBJ1-5,16,.,TRBV7-9,CASSLGTGTGNQPQHF,TGTGCCAGCAGCTTAGGGACAGGTACAGGCAATCAGCCCCAGCATTTT
.,TRBJ2-2,13,.,TRBV29-1,CSVEQGVTGELFF,TGCAGCGTTGAACAGGGAGTAACCGGGGAGCTGTTTTTT
TRBD1,TRBJ1-5,15,.,TRBV6-6,CASRGGTGEGKPQHF,TGTGCCAGCAGGGGGGGGACAGGGGAGGGAAAGCCCCAGCATTTT
.,TRBJ1-1,11,few,TRBV6-6,CAATNTGPPQF,TGTGCCGCTACGAACACCGGGCCTCCTCAATTT
.,TRBJ1-5,15,.,TRBV6-5,CASSASWGANQPQHF,TGTGCCAGCAGTGCCAGCTGGGGGGCGAATCAGCCCCAGCATTTT
TRBD1,TRBJ1-5,16,.,TRBV28,CASRPQAGQGTQPQHF,TGTGCCAGCAGGCCTCAGGCTGGACAGGGTACGCAGCCCCAGCATTTT
.,TRBJ1-2,13,.,TRBV28,CASSLGQNYGYTF,TGTGCCAGCAGTTTAGGACAGAACTATGGCTACACCTTC
.,TRBJ1-1,15,.,TRBV5-5,CASSRGGGFGTEAFF,TGTGCCAGCAGTCGAGGGGGAGGTTTCGGGACTGAAGCTTTCTTT
.,TRBJ1-2,13,.,TRBV14,CASSQIHNYGYTF,TGTGCCAGCAGCCAAATTCATAACTATGGCTACACCTTC
TRBD2,TRBJ2-1,18,.,TRBV19,CASSMGGLAGGPLGEQFF,TGTGCCAGTAGTATGGGGGGACTAGCGGGAGGACCCTTAGGGGAGCAGTTCTTC
TRBD2,TRBJ2-1,13,.,TRBV28,CASRAGGGNEQFF,TGTGCCAGCAGAGCGGGAGGTGGGAATGAGCAGTTCTTC
.,TRBJ1-1,15,few,TRBV30,CAWSDRWILNTEAFF,TGTGCCTGGAGCGATCGTTGGATCTTGAACACTGAAGCTTTCTTT
TRBD1,TRBJ1-4,16,.,TRBV4-1,CASSRGTARTREKLFF,TGCGCCAGCAGCCGAGGGACAGCGCGTACCAGGGAAAAACTGTTTTTT
TRBD1,TRBJ2-2,14,.,TRBV7-6,CASSADRGVGELFF,TGTGCCAGCAGCGCGGACAGGGGAGTCGGGGAGCTGTTTTTT
.,TRBJ2-7,15,.,TRBV19,CASSIGGPSVREQYF,TGTGCCAGTAGTATCGGTGGGCCCTCCGTTCGGGAGCAGTACTTC
TRBD2,TRBJ2-2,16,.,TRBV6-1,CASSVRLAGGFGELFF,TGTGCCAGCAGTGTCCGACTAGCGGGAGGTTTCGGGGAGCTGTTTTTT
.,TRBJ1-4,15,.,TRBV6-5,CASSLSFATNEKLFF,TGTGCCAGCAGTCTCAGTTTTGCAACTAATGAAAAACTGTTTTTT
.,TRBJ2-7,16,.,TRBV6-1,CASSEVMGQGGYEQYF,TGTGCCAGCAGTGAAGTTATGGGGCAGGGGGGCTACGAGCAGTACTTC
TRBD2,TRBJ2-5,16,.,TRBV4-1,CASSQKTSGIGETQYF,TGCGCCAGCAGCCAAAAGACTAGCGGGATCGGGGAGACCCAGTACTTC
.,TRBJ1-1,14,.,TRBV7-9,CASSLEGLNTEAFF,TGTGCCAGCAGCTTAGAAGGGTTGAACACTGAAGCTTTCTTT
.,TRBJ2-5,14,few,TRBV6-5,CASIGAANQETQYF,TGTGCCAGTATCGGGGCAGCGAATCAAGAGACCCAGTACTTC
.,TRBJ1-5,13,.,TRBV7-2,CASSRQNDQPQHF,TGTGCCAGCAGTCGACAGAATGATCAGCCCCAGCATTTT
TRBD1,TRBJ1-1,15,.,TRBV7-9,CASRQGEQVNTEAFF,TGTGCCAGCAGACAGGGGGAACAGGTGAACACTGAAGCTTTCTTT
TRBD2,TRBJ2-7,16,.,TRBV10-3,CAIRGLAGGSGGEQYF,TGTGCCATCAGAGGACTAGCGGGAGGGTCGGGGGGCGAGCAGTACTTC
TRBD1,TRBJ1-2,15,once,TRBV28,CASRNFGQGAIGYTF,TGTGCCAGCAGAAACTTCGGACAGGGGGCGATTGGCTACACCTTC
TRBD2,TRBJ2-5,17,.,TRBV19,CASSLYGAGTTMETQYF,TGTGCCAGTAGTCTTTACGGGGCCGGGACTACGATGGAGACCCAGTACTTC
.,TRBJ2-7,15,once,TRBV6-1,CASSALGGFSYEQYF,TGTGCCAGCAGTGCGCTCGGGGGCTTCTCCTACGAGCAGTACTTC
.,TRBJ2-4,12,.,TRBV28,CASRSAKNIQYF,TGTGCCAGCAGGTCAGCCAAAAACATTCAGTACTTC
.,TRBJ1-2,12,few,TRBV7-9,CASSLEGHGYTF,TGTGCCAGCAGCTTAGAAGGTCATGGCTACACCTTC
.,TRBJ2-3,13,few,TRBV6-4,CASSSLAEDTQYF,TGTGCCAGCAGTAGTTTAGCAGAGGATACGCAGTATTTT
.,TRBJ2-7,10,few,TRBV28,CASGSRREYF,TGTGCCAGCGGTAGTAGGAGGGAGTACTTC
.,TRBJ2-2,16,.,TRBV18,CASSPPLPRSTGELFF,TGTGCCAGCTCACCACCACTCCCCAGGAGCACCGGGGAGCTGTTTTTT
.,TRBJ2-7,15,.,TRBV28,CASTPLEFTSYEQYF,TGTGCCAGCACTCCTTTAGAGTTCACCTCCTACGAGCAGTACTTC
TRBD2,TRBJ2-2,17,.,TRBV14,CASSQDKLAGGTGELFF,TGTGCCAGCAGCCAAGATAAACTAGCGGGAGGAACCGGGGAGCTGTTTTTT
.,TRBJ1-2,15,few,TRBV5-1,CASSLVGSLVSGYTF,TGCGCCAGCAGCTTGGTCGGCAGCCTCGTATCTGGCTACACCTTC
.,TRBJ1-2,12,few,TRBV28,CASSLTDYGYTF,TGTGCCAGCAGTTTGACCGACTATGGCTACACCTTC
.,TRBJ2-3,14,.,TRBV6-5,CASSLSGARDTQYF,TGTGCCAGCAGCCTCTCGGGGGCCCGAGATACGCAGTATTTT
TRBD1,TRBJ2-6,15,once,TRBV30,CAWSATGAGANVLTF,TGTGCCTGGAGTGCAACAGGGGCTGGGGCCAACGTCCTGACTTTC
.,TRBJ1-2,12,.,TRBV28,CASLGVGYGYTF,TGTGCCAGCCTGGGGGTGGGCTATGGCTACACCTTC
.,TRBJ2-7,13,once,TRBV6-1,CASSETISYEQYF,TGTGCCAGCAGTGAGACGATCTCCTACGAGCAGTACTTC
TRBD2,TRBJ2-2,18,.,TRBV4-2,CASSDGTSGRRNTGELFF,TGTGCCAGCAGCGACGGGACTAGCGGGAGGCGGAACACCGGGGAGCTGTTTTTT
.,TRBJ1-3,13,.,TRBV9,CASSPRAENTIYF,TGTGCCAGCAGCCCCCGGGCCGAAAACACCATATATTTT
.,TRBJ1-1,15,.,TRBV19,CASSIGSYPNTEAFF,TGTGCCAGTAGTATAGGCAGCTATCCGAACACTGAAGCTTTCTTT
.,TRBJ2-7,14,.,TRBV6-1,CASSLDIRSYEQYF,TGTGCCAGCAGCCTGGACATACGATCCTACGAGCAGTACTTC
.,TRBJ2-5,13,.,TRBV6-1,CASSQTGWETQYF,TGTGCCAGCAGTCAAACAGGGTGGGAGACCCAGTACTTC
.,TRBJ2-5,14,.,TRBV30,CAWSSMPIQETQYF,TGTGCCTGGAGTTCAATGCCGATCCAAGAGACCCAGTACTTC